This T cell receptor (beta chain) appears in the sequencing data of a study of T cells in Graves' hyperthyroidism and ophthalmopathy. J was trimmed by 5 bases and V by 5 bases; bases with no gene match: 8. Per the germline V gene, CDR1 is SGHTA and CDR2 is FQGNSA. The CDR3 has 15 amino acids. Study-level results: In validation, the model predicted ophthalmopathy. These predictions came a median about 6.8 months before onset. Using 13 V-J features, a model discriminated ophthalmopathy from stable hyperthyroidism.

Absence of ophthalmopathy progression within 18 months defined stable Graves' hyperthyroidism. Diagnosis relied on clinical symptoms, serum thyroxine and TRAb, thyroid ultrasound and orbital computed tomography. This clonotype appeared many times. Its target is unknown. RNA transcripts gave rise to amplified TCR beta CDR3 regions. During a first-round RT-PCR of the TCR CDR3, the HTBI primer set was used. Each CDR3 protein gets one entry after TCRdb re-called the multiplex PCR reads with MiXCR. In the table there are under 650,000 distinct CDR3 sequences, 15% to 20% of which are singletons. The gene calls are TRBV7-2 and TRBJ2-5; the match to TRBD1 covers 10 bases. Sequencing was done on a sample of blood. The TCR originated in a woman in her 30s with Graves' hyperthyroidism. CDR3 coding DNA: TGTGCCAGCAGCCATCGACAGGGGGCGACGGAGACCCAGTACTTC. Its translation: CASSHRQGATETQYF.